This paragraph reports one T cell receptor beta chain. This record belongs to a study of blood T cell repertoires in COVID-19. Study information: Donors in the United States, Italy and Spain gave samples during acute or convalescent COVID-19. In each case, the material was cDNA or gDNA derived from T cells, B-cell-depleted T cells, or PBMCs.

Per the study methods: It was from reference gene primer amplification that nucleated cell counts were estimated. Repertoires were generated with immunoSEQ multiplex PCR, while TCRdb's copy carries only in-frame clones and drops some. V, J and clone size are taken as reported in that table, and D and trimming were inferred from the DNA itself. Among roughly 200,000 clones, approximately 81% were seen once, and the ten largest hold around 20%. This CDR3 is built from 17 residues. Germline CDR1 LNHDA, CDR2 SQIVND (reference sequence). Trimming pared 7 bases from V and 0 bases from J, leaving 20 bases between.

Sequenced: peripheral blood. This sequence joins TRBV19 and TRBJ2-3, with D unresolved. This sequence originates from a human donor in a cohort sampled during active COVID-19. CDR3 bases: TGTGCCAGTACCCTCCGATTATCATCGGGTAGCACAGATACGCAGTATTTT. This translates into CASTLRLSSGSTDTQYF.